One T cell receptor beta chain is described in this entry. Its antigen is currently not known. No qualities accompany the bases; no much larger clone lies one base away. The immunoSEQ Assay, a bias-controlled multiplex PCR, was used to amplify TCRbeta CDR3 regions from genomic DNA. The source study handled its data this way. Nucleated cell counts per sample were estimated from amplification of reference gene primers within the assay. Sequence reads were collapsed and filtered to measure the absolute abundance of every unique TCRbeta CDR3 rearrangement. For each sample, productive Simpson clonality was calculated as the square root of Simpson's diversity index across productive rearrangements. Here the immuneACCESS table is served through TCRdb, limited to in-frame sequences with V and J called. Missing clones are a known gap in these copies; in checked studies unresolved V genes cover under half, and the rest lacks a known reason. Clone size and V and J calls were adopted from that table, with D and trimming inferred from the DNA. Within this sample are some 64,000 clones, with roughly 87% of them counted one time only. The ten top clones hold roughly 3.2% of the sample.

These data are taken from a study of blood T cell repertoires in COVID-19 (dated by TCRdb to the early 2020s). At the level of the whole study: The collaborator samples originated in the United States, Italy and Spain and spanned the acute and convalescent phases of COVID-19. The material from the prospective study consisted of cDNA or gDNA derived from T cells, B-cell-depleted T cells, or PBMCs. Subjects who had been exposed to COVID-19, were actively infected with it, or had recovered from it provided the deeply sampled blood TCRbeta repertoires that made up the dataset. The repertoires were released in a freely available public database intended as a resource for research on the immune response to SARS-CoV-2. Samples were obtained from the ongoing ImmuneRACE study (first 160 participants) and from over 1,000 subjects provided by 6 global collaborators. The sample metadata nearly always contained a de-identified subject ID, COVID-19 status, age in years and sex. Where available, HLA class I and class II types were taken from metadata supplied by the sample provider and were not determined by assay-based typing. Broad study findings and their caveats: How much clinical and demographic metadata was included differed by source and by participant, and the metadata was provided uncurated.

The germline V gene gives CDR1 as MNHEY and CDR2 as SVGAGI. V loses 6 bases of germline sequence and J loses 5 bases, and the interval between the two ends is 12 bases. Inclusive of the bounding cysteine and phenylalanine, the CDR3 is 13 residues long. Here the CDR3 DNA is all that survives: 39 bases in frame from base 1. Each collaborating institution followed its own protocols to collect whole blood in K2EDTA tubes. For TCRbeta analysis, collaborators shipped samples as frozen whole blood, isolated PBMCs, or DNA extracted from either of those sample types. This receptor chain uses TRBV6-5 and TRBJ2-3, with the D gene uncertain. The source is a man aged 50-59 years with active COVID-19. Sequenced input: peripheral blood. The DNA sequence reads TGTGCCAGCAGATCGCCTGGAGTAGATACGCAGTATTTT. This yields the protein CASRSPGVDTQYF.